The rows below give T cell receptor beta chains drawn from one sample of a study of T cell responses to AZD1222 COVID-19 vaccine. Here immunoSEQ multiplex PCR was the method, and the copy in TCRdb shows in-frame clones only, minus some. The sample lists around 140,000 clones, just under 95% occurring once. Here the sequenced sample was peripheral blood, taken after recovery from COVID-19. The receptors derive from an adult who had recovered from COVID-19. Each CDR3 is given with its conserved first and last residue. D genes are given only for firm matches. The size entry is marked missing in some rows and otherwise reads once, few, many or a size class.

size: NA
V: TRBV5-1
D: TRBD2
J: TRBJ2-3
CDR3: CASSLGLAVSTDTQYF
DNA: TGCGCCAGCAGCTTGGGTCTAGCGGTTAGCACAGATACGCAGTATTTT

size: once
V: TRBV11-2
D: NA
J: TRBJ2-5
CDR3: CASSPGAGETQYF
DNA: TGTGCCAGCAGCCCAGGGGCAGGGGAGACCCAGTACTTC

size: NA
V: TRBV12-3/TRBV12-4
D: NA
J: TRBJ1-3
CDR3: CASSNQGNTIYF
DNA: TGTGCCAGCAGTAACCAGGGAAACACCATATATTTT

size: NA
V: TRBV28
D: TRBD1
J: TRBJ1-4
CDR3: CASSLTGGEKLFF
DNA: TGTGCCAGCAGTTTGACAGGGGGCGAAAAACTGTTTTTT

size: NA
V: TRBV18
D: NA
J: TRBJ1-2
CDR3: CASSPTRALAQAEGYTF
DNA: TGTGCCAGCTCACCTACCCGGGCATTGGCGCAGGCCGAAGGCTACACCTTC

size: few
V: TRBV19
D: TRBD1
J: TRBJ2-1
CDR3: CASSIARQGGSKEQFF
DNA: TGTGCCAGTAGTATTGCGAGACAGGGGGGATCCAAGGAGCAGTTCTTC

size: NA
V: TRBV7-9
D: NA
J: TRBJ1-6
CDR3: CASSSTGYNSPLHF
DNA: TGTGCCAGCAGCTCTACAGGGTATAATTCACCCCTCCACTTT

size: NA
V: TRBV12-3/TRBV12-4
D: NA
J: TRBJ1-1
CDR3: CASSLTWGTEAFF
DNA: TGTGCCAGCAGTTTAACCTGGGGCACTGAAGCTTTCTTT

size: NA
V: TRBV6-6
D: TRBD2
J: TRBJ2-3
CDR3: CASSYDLAGRTDTQYF
DNA: TGTGCCAGCAGTTACGACCTAGCGGGACGCACAGATACGCAGTATTTT

size: NA
V: TRBV25-1
D: TRBD2
J: TRBJ2-1
CDR3: CASSRGSGRSDEQFF
DNA: TGTGCCAGCAGTCGTGGCAGCGGGAGGTCGGATGAGCAGTTCTTC

size: NA
V: TRBV27
D: NA
J: TRBJ2-1
CDR3: CASSYLGSSYNEQFF
DNA: TGTGCCAGCAGCTACTTAGGGAGCTCCTACAATGAGCAGTTCTTC

size: NA
V: TRBV28
D: NA
J: TRBJ2-7
CDR3: CASRTGTGTYEQYF
DNA: TGTGCCAGCAGGACTGGGACGGGGACCTACGAGCAGTACTTC

size: NA
V: TRBV28
D: TRBD1
J: TRBJ2-2
CDR3: CASSLLTGAQGDTGELFF
DNA: TGTGCCAGCAGTTTACTTACAGGGGCGCAGGGGGACACCGGGGAGCTGTTTTTT

size: NA
V: TRBV10-3
D: NA
J: TRBJ2-3
CDR3: CAIRTGGTDTQYF
DNA: TGTGCCATCAGGACGGGAGGCACAGATACGCAGTATTTT

size: NA
V: TRBV19
D: NA
J: TRBJ1-2
CDR3: CASSTATYGYTF
DNA: TGTGCCAGTAGTACGGCAACATATGGCTACACCTTC

size: NA
V: TRBV28
D: TRBD1
J: TRBJ1-6
CDR3: CASSQTGASYNSPLHF
DNA: TGTGCCAGCAGTCAAACAGGGGCCTCCTATAATTCACCCCTCCACTTT

size: NA
V: TRBV5-1
D: NA
J: TRBJ2-2
CDR3: CASSSRNLDTGELFF
DNA: TGCGCCAGCAGCTCCCGAAACTTGGACACCGGGGAGCTGTTTTTT

size: NA
V: TRBV15
D: NA
J: TRBJ2-7
CDR3: CATSRDRGTDEQYF
DNA: TGTGCCACCAGCAGAGATCGGGGGACGGACGAGCAGTACTTC

size: NA
V: TRBV6-1
D: NA
J: TRBJ2-7
CDR3: CASSELPGSSYEQYF
DNA: TGTGCCAGCAGTGAATTGCCAGGGAGCTCCTACGAGCAGTACTTC

size: NA
V: TRBV7-9
D: NA
J: TRBJ1-1
CDR3: CASSPGHLIWNTEAFF
DNA: TGTGCCAGCAGCCCGGGACACCTCATATGGAACACTGAAGCTTTCTTT

size: NA
V: TRBV11-2
D: TRBD1
J: TRBJ1-2
CDR3: CASSLPGTVYGYTF
DNA: TGTGCCAGCAGCTTACCCGGGACAGTATATGGCTACACCTTC

size: NA
V: TRBV9
D: TRBD2
J: TRBJ2-1
CDR3: CASSRSGSGEQFF
DNA: TGTGCCAGCAGCCGAAGCGGGAGCGGTGAGCAGTTCTTC